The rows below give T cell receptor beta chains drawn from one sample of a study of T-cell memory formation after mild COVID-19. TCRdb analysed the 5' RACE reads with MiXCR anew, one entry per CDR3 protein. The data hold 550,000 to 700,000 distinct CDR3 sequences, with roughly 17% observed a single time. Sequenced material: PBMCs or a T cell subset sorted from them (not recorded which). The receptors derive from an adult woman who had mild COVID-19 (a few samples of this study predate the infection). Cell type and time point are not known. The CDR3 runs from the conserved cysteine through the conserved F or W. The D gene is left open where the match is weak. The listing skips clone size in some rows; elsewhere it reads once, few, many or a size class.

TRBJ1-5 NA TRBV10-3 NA TGTGCCATCAGTTACGGCGGGGGAAGCAATCAGCCCCAGCATTTT CAISYGGGSNQPQHF
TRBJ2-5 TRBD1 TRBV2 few TGTGCCAGCAGTCCCGACAGGGTGGGGCATCAAGAGACCCAGTACTTC CASSPDRVGHQETQYF
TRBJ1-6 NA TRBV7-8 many TGTGCCAGCAGCTTAGCTGTGGACCCCGGGTCACCCCTCCACTTT CASSLAVDPGSPLHF
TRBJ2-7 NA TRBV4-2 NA TGTGCCAGCAGCCAAGTTCAGGGTCCCTACGAGCAGTACTTC CASSQVQGPYEQYF
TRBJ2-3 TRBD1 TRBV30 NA TGTGCCTGGAGTGGATTCGGACAGGGGGATGCAGATACGCAGTATTTT CAWSGFGQGDADTQYF
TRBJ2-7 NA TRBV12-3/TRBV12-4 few TGTGCCAGCAGTTATAGGGGTGGGAGGTACGAGCAGTACTTC CASSYRGGRYEQYF
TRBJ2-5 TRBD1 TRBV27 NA TGTGCCAGCAGTTCCCTATCAGGGGGAGACGGGAAGACCCAGTACTTC CASSSLSGGDGKTQYF
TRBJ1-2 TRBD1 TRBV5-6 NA TGTGCCAGCACATCCGGGACAGGGTACGACTATGGCTACACCTTC CASTSGTGYDYGYTF
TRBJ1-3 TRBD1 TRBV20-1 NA TGCAGTGCAAATAACAGGGGGTACTCTGGAAACACCATATATTTT CSANNRGYSGNTIYF
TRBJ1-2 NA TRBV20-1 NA TGCAGTGTCAGACCACCTCTGACGGGCACTTATGGCTACACCTTC CSVRPPLTGTYGYTF
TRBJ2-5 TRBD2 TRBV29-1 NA TGCAGCGTTGATGGGCTGGGCGCTAGCGGGAGGGCCGTGGAGACCCAGTACTTC CSVDGLGASGRAVETQYF
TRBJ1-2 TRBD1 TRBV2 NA TGTGCCAGTAGGACAGGGAATCTTCTGTACACCTTC CASRTGNLLYTF
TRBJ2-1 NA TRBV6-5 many TGTGCCAGCAGCGACAGGGGTACTCTAGCGGTTTCCTACAATGAGCAGTTCTTC CASSDRGTLAVSYNEQFF
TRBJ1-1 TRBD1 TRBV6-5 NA TGTGCCAGCAGTTACGAAGGTCAGGGGGAGGCTTTCTTT CASSYEGQGEAFF
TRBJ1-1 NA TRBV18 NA TGTGCCAGCTCACCACCGGGCCAGTCGGGACTAGCTTTCTTT CASSPPGQSGLAFF
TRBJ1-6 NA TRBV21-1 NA TGTGCCAGCAGCAAAATAGGCCAGGAGGTCTCACCCCTCCACTTT CASSKIGQEVSPLHF
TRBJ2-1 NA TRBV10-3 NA TGTGCCATCAGTGAGTGGGGACGCGATGAGCAGTTCTTC CAISEWGRDEQFF
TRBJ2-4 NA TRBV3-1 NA TGTGCCAGCAGCCACTTGGCGTGGGGGTTAAACATTCAGTACTTC CASSHLAWGLNIQYF
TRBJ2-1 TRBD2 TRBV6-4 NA TGTGCCAGCAGTCCGTTGGGGACTAGCGGATACAATGAGCAGTTCTTC CASSPLGTSGYNEQFF
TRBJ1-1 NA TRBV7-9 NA TGTGCCAGCAGCTCCCTTTCGGACAGAACTGAAGCTTTCTTT CASSSLSDRTEAFF
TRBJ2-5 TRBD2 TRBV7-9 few TGTGCCAGCAGCTTCCTAGCGGGGGGCCAAGAGACCCAGTACTTC CASSFLAGGQETQYF
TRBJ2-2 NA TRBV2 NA TGTGCCAGCAGCCAGCTGGGGAACACCGGGGAGCTGTTTTTT CASSQLGNTGELFF
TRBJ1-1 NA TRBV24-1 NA TGTGCCACCAGTGACGGGGGAGACTACACTGAAGCTTTCTTT CATSDGGDYTEAFF
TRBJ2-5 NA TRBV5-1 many TGCGCCAGCAGCCAGACCACTAGACAGTCGGGAGAGACCCAGTACTTC CASSQTTRQSGETQYF
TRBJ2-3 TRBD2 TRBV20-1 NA TGCAGTGCTCGACTAGCGACTAGCACAGATACGCAGTATTTT CSARLATSTDTQYF
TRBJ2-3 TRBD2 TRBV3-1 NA TGTGCCAGCAGCCAAGAGGCGGGGGGCACAGATACGCAGTATTTT CASSQEAGGTDTQYF
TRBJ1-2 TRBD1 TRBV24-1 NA TGTGCCACCAGTGACAACAGGGGTTTTAACTATGGCTACACCTTC CATSDNRGFNYGYTF
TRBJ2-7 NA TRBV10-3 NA TGTGCCATCAGTGCCCAGGCACAGGGTGGCGAGCAGTACTTC CAISAQAQGGEQYF
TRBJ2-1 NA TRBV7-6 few TGTGCCAGCAGCTTAGACGGCGGAGCCAATGAGCAGTTCTTC CASSLDGGANEQFF
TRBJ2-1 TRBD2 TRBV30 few TGTGCCTGGAGAGGGACTAGCGGGAGCTTTAGGCAGTTCTTC CAWRGTSGSFRQFF
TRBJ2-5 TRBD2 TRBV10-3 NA TGTGCCATCAGTGACGGAGCGGGAGGGGGATTGGGGACCCAGTACTTC CAISDGAGGGLGTQYF
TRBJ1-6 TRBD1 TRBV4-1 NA TGCGCCAGCAGAGAGGGGACAGGGTCCGGATCACCCCTCCACTTT CASREGTGSGSPLHF
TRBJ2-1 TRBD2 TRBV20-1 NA TGCAGTGCTAGAGGCTTCCCGGGGACTAGCGGGGCTATCTCCTACAATGAGCAGTTCTTC CSARGFPGTSGAISYNEQFF
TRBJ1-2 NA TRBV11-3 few TGTGCCAGCAGCTTAGATGGGGTCGGTGGCTACACCTTC CASSLDGVGGYTF
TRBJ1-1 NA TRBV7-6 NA TGTGCCAGCAGCCCAAGGGGACGGTATGAAGCTTTCTTT CASSPRGRYEAFF
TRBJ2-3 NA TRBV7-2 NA TGTGCCAGCAGCCCGCTAGGTTTGGGGCGTGGAGATACGCAGTATTTT CASSPLGLGRGDTQYF
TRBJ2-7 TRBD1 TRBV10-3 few TGTGCCATCAGTGAAATTTCGGGACAGGGTTCCTACGAGCAGTACTTC CAISEISGQGSYEQYF
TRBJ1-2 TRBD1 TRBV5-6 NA TGTGCCAGCAGCGGAAGAGACAGGGACTGGATCTATGGCTACACCTTC CASSGRDRDWIYGYTF
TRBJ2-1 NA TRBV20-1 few TGCAGTGCTAGAATGGTTTCAGTAGACAATGAGCAGTTCTTC CSARMVSVDNEQFF
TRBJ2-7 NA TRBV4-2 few TGTGCCAGCAGCCAAGGGGGGTTGGCGGGGACGACCGCCTACGAGCAGTACTTC CASSQGGLAGTTAYEQYF
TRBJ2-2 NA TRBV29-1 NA TGCAGCTATCTCGGCAGTTACACCGGGGAGCTGTTTTTT CSYLGSYTGELFF
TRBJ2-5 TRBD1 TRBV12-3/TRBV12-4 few TGTGCCAGCAGTGGACAGGGAGTGGGCGAGACCCAGTACTTC CASSGQGVGETQYF
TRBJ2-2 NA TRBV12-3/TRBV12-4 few TGTGCCAGCAGCCGGTTACAGGGAGACACCGGGGAGCTGTTTTTT CASSRLQGDTGELFF
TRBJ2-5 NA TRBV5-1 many TGCGCCAGCAGCTCCTCAGGACACCAACAAGAGACCCAGTACTTC CASSSSGHQQETQYF
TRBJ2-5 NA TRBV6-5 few TGTGCCAGCAGGGCCGGGACTTCTAAAGAGACCCAGTACTTC CASRAGTSKETQYF
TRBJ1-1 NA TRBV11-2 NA TGTGCCAGCAGCCCTGGACGGACGGTGAACACTGAAGCTTTCTTT CASSPGRTVNTEAFF
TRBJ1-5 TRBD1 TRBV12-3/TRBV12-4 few TGTGCCAGCAGATTGGGACAGGGACCTTTAGAGCCCCAGCATTTT CASRLGQGPLEPQHF
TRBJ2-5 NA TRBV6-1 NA TGTGCCAGCAGGCCCGGGGCTAGGGCTGGAGAGACCCAGTACTTC CASRPGARAGETQYF
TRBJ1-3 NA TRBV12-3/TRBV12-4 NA TGTGCCAGCAGTTTAGCGCGGCATAGCTCTGGAAACACCATATATTTT CASSLARHSSGNTIYF